The T cell receptor (beta chain) under discussion was sequenced for a study of blood T cells in healthy people across ages. In this sample, this clonotype turned up a few times. The CDR3 has 13 residues. CDR1 DFQATT and CDR2 SNEGSKA come from the germline V gene (reference sequence). A sample-barcoded 5' primer and a J-beta primer mix were used in a second PCR of roughly 7 to 12 cycles. TCRdb reprocessed the 5' RACE reads via MiXCR and lists one record per CDR3 protein. The profile shows about 1.4 million distinct CDR3 sequences, approximately 59% of them singletons. The chain couples TRBV20-1 to TRBJ2-1; 10 nucleotides align to TRBD1. The sequence came from a young man in good health. The material sequenced was blood. This chain's CDR3 is CGLDRGSLNEQFF. CDR3 coding DNA: TGCGGATTGGACAGGGGGTCGTTGAATGAGCAGTTCTTC.